This T cell receptor beta chain was identified in a study of T-cell memory formation after mild COVID-19. Study overall: TCR clustering was largely donor specific.

TCRalpha and TCRbeta libraries used 5'RACE with constant-segment primers and UMIs. One entry per CDR3 protein, called by TCRdb with MiXCR from the 5' RACE reads. The table shows around 200,000 distinct CDR3 sequences, with 10% occurring only once. This clonotype was counted ten times or more. J lost 2 bases, V lost 7 bases, and 18 bases had no gene match. The CDR3 totals 18 residues. CDR1 is MNHNY and CDR2 is SVGAGI in the germline V gene (reference sequence). The receptor was isolated from a man aged 18 to 29 who had mild COVID-19 (a few samples of this study predate the infection). Cell type and time point are not known. The sample comprised PBMCs or a T cell subset sorted from them (not recorded which). The V and J genes are TRBV6-6 and TRBJ2-7; 9 bases agree with TRBD1. For the CDR3, the DNA is TGTGCCAGCAATCGGGCGGGGACCGGGACAGGGAAAACCTACGAGCAGTACTTC. Protein: CASNRAGTGTGKTYEQYF.